Only a few counts were recorded for the clone carrying this TCR beta chain. The sample belongs to a study of blood T cell repertoires in COVID-19. V shed 4 bases, J shed 4 bases, and the junction held 3 bases outside the gene matches. CDR1 SGHTA and CDR2 FQGTGA come from the germline V gene. The length of the CDR3 is 14 residues. Some clones are missing from TCRdb's copy, which holds only in-frame ones; the method was immunoSEQ multiplex PCR. Here the sample spans about 220,000 clones, about four fifths being singletons. The age range of participants was 18 to 89 years, with residence in about two dozen US areas.

The sequence was collected from a middle-aged woman with acute COVID-19. Specimen: PBMCs or T cells enriched from blood (not recorded which). The chain links TRBV7-3 to TRBJ2-3, with 9 bases matching TRBD1. The CDR3 protein is CASSSGQGADTQYF. In DNA, the CDR3 is TGTGCCAGCAGCTCGGGACAGGGTGCAGATACGCAGTATTTT.